This T cell receptor (beta chain) was sequenced during a study of blood T cells in healthy people across ages. Background on the study: With template switching, about one barcoded beta molecule was captured per two T cells. Regarding the study as a whole: Older individuals had lower TCR beta diversity per million T cells (the decline was roughly linear). Both naive CD4+ cell counts and diversity were greater in long-lived donors than in aged donors.

Alongside a J-beta primer mix, a sample-barcoded 5' primer served in a second PCR lasting roughly 7 to 11 cycles. MiXCR, run by TCRdb on the 5' RACE reads, gives a single entry per CDR3 protein. The sample includes over 1,300,000 distinct CDR3 sequences, 55% to 75% of them seen just once. Comment on this clonotype: As yet, its antigen is unknown.

The germline V gene has CDR1 ENHRY and CDR2 SYGVKD. V shed 2 bases and J shed 4 bases, with 18 bases lying between them. CDR3 length: 17 residues. The chain recombines TRBV10-3 with TRBJ2-4; D may be TRBD2 (6 bases). The sample taken for sequencing was blood. This clonotype originated in a man aged 18-30 years in good health. The DNA of the CDR3 is TGTGCCATCAGTGAGCTCTCGCCTAGCGAGGCTAAAAACATTCAGTACTTC. Residues: CAISELSPSEAKNIQYF.